The source of this T cell receptor (beta chain) is a study of long-term antiretroviral therapy in people with HIV. Study-wide findings and caveats: Neither ART adherence, viral resistance nor therapy changes were documented.

The V end was cut by 3 bases, the J end by 1 base, with 13 bases between. Germline lookup yields CDR1 MNHEY and CDR2 SMNVEV (reference sequence). This CDR3 is built from 15 residues. With regard to this clone: Its specificity is not known.

Inclusion required at least two post-ART and at least one pre-ART PBMC samples. Investigators performed immunoSEQ version v3.0 at survey level. The study targeted about 40,000-55,000 T-cell genomes per sample in sequencing. Repertoires were generated with immunoSEQ multiplex PCR, while TCRdb's copy carries only in-frame clones and drops some. The table records some 22,000 clones, roughly 84% of them present only once. The sample here was unsorted PBMCs, taken at the start of antiretroviral therapy. The source is a man aged 45-60 years with HIV. The chain uses TRBV27 and TRBJ2-7, with D perhaps TRBD1 (6 bases). DNA of the CDR3: TGTGCCAGCAGTTTTACAGGGAAAACTTCCTACGAGCAGTACTTC. It is translated as CASSFTGKTSYEQYF.